The 28 T cell receptor beta chains presented below share a single source sample, sequenced in a study of technical replicates of blood from several donors. Sequenced by immunoSEQ multiplex PCR; TCRdb stores in-frame clones only, minus some. Of roughly 80,000 clones in the sample, around 90% are singletons; the top ten hold 0.2% to 0.25%. Material for sequencing was T cells isolated from PBMCs. These receptors all stem from a human donor in good health.

The J gene is TRBJ1-3, the V gene TRBV6-5; TRBD1 might be the D (5 bases). Germline CDR1 and CDR2: MNHEY and SVGAGI. The V and J ends lost 5 bases and 0 bases respectively, with 11 bases between them. CDR3 length: 15 residues. This chain's CDR3 is CASSRGGGSGNTIYF. The CDR3 coding sequence is TGTGCCAGCAGTCGGGGCGGGGGCTCTGGAAACACCATATATTTT.

The chain uses TRBV5-1 and TRBJ2-7; D might be TRBD1 (5 bases). The V and J ends lost 4 bases and 1 base respectively, with 12 bases between them. The CDR3 covers 14 residues. CDR1 and CDR2 from the germline V gene are SGHRS and YFSETQ. The CDR3 DNA reads TGCGCCAGCAGCCCCCCCGACAGATCCTACGAGCAGTACTTC. It codes for CASSPPDRSYEQYF.

The chain combines TRBV5-6 with TRBJ1-2; no reliable D call. Germline assignment: CDR1 SGHDT and CDR2 YYEEEE. Deletions cut 0 bases from V and 3 bases from J, with 6 bases between. This CDR3 is 13 amino acids long. CDR3 amino acids: CASSLGDYYGYTF. The DNA for the CDR3 is TGTGCCAGCAGCTTGGGAGATTACTATGGCTACACCTTC. Combining the CDR3 with reference TRBV5-6 and TRBJ1-2 gives the whole variable domain DAGVTQSPTHLIKTRGQQVTLRCSPKSGHDTVSWYQQALGQGPQFIFQYYEEEERQRGNFPDRFSGHQFPNYSSELNVNALLLGDSALYLCASSLGDYYGYTFGSGTRLTVV.

This rearrangement joins TRBV18 to TRBJ2-2; 8 nucleotides agree with TRBD2. Germline CDR1 KGHSH, CDR2 LQKENI. V lost 1 base to trimming and J lost 1 base; unmatched junction nucleotides: 5. This CDR3 has 17 residues. The CDR3 region is CASSPRSGSGNTGELFF. For the CDR3, the DNA is TGTGCCAGCTCACCACGGAGCGGGAGCGGGAACACCGGGGAGCTGTTTTTT.

The V gene is TRBV10-3, the J gene TRBJ2-7; 9 bases align to TRBD2. This CDR3 has 12 amino acids. Germline V lookup: CDR1 ENHRY, CDR2 SYGVKD. Trimming took 7 bases from V and 4 from J; bases not matched to a gene: 2. CDR3 sequence reads: CAIKGLAYEQYF. The CDR3, as DNA: TGTGCCATCAAAGGACTAGCGTACGAGCAGTACTTC.

The chain combines TRBV14 with TRBJ1-2; 9 bases align to TRBD1. The CDR3 covers 15 residues. V lost 2 bases, J lost 4 bases, and 5 bases stayed unmatched. Germline V gene data show CDR1 as SGHDN and CDR2 as FVKESK. CDR3 amino acids: CASSQWTGEAYGYTF. As DNA, the CDR3 is TGTGCCAGCAGCCAATGGACAGGGGAAGCCTATGGCTACACCTTC.

As regards this clone: An end of the junction does not agree with germline; a read error may underlie this. This sequence joins TRBV7-8 and TRBJ1-5, with 9 positions matching TRBD1. The CDR3 is made up of 16 amino acids. The germline V gene encodes CDR1 SGHVS and CDR2 FQNEAQ. DNA of the CDR3: TGTGCCAGCAGCGCCCGGGGACAGGGTAGCAGTCAGCCCCAGCATTTT. Translating gives CASSARGQGSSQPQHF.

J is TRBJ1-6 and V is TRBV9, with 11 bases that match TRBD1. Germline V gene sequence: CDR1 SGDLS, CDR2 YYNGEE. The CDR3 is 15 residues long. V was clipped by 4 bases and J by 7 bases; unmatched bases: 4. The CDR3 sequence is CASSPWTGGNSPLHF. The CDR3 nucleotides are TGTGCCAGCAGCCCTTGGACAGGGGGCAATTCACCCCTCCACTTT.

This clone showed up just once. V gene TRBV10-3 combines with J gene TRBJ2-3; 7 positions agree with TRBD2. Germline values: CDR1 ENHRY, CDR2 SYGVKD. This CDR3 is 20 amino acids long. Germline trimming cut 4 bases from V and 0 bases from J; bases unmatched to any gene: 19. The CDR3 sequence is CAISGLGSGLTQGSTDTQYF. DNA for the CDR3: TGTGCCATCAGTGGTCTCGGTAGCGGGCTTACACAAGGTAGCACAGATACGCAGTATTTT.

In its sample, this clone was seen once. The V call is TRBV5-4, the J call TRBJ2-3, with D maybe TRBD1 (6 bases). CDR3 length: 16 amino acids. Trimming removed 4 bases from V and 5 bases from J, with 20 bases in between. The germline gives CDR1 SGHNT, CDR2 YYREEE (reference sequence). This CDR3 reads CASSTLGAGEQDTQYF. Written as DNA, the CDR3 is TGTGCCAGCAGCACTCTTGGGGCAGGGGAGCAAGATACGCAGTATTTT.

The chain uses TRBV9 and TRBJ1-4; 11 bases agree with TRBD1. V was clipped by 0 bases and J by 8 bases; unmatched bases: 6. The CDR3 runs 16 residues. The germline V gene encodes CDR1 SGDLS and CDR2 YYNGEE. The CDR3 loop is CASSVAAGTGGEKLFF. The CDR3 nucleotides read TGTGCCAGCAGCGTAGCCGCGGGGACAGGGGGGGAAAAACTGTTTTTT.

This chain links TRBV7-9 with TRBJ1-3; 10 nucleotides agree with TRBD1. With V trimmed by 6 bases and J by 3 bases, 5 bases remained unmatched. Germline CDR1 reads SEHNR; CDR2 reads FQNEAQ (reference sequence). The CDR3 runs to 15 residues. CDR3 DNA: TGTGCCAGCAGTTTGGACAGGGGGTTTGGAAACACCATATATTTT. Protein product: CASSLDRGFGNTIYF.

V is TRBV18 and J is TRBJ1-1, with TRBD1 matching 7 bases. The CDR3 contains 13 residues. Per germline, CDR1 KGHSH and CDR2 LQKENI. The trim removed 2 bases at V and 5 bases at J, leaving 2 bases unmatched. CDR3 region: CASSPRQGTEAFF. CDR3 DNA sequence: TGTGCCAGCTCACCAAGACAGGGTACTGAAGCTTTCTTT.

This rearrangement joins TRBV9 to TRBJ2-1, with unresolved D. Germline-derived CDR1 and CDR2 are SGDLS and YYNGEE. V was shortened by 3 bases and J by 10 bases, with 8 bases between the two germline ends. The CDR3 runs 11 residues. DNA of the CDR3: TGTGCCAGCAGCGGCGGTCTCGAGCAGTTCTTC. Protein: CASSGGLEQFF.

The chain couples TRBV7-9 to TRBJ1-1; D perhaps matches TRBD1 (5 bases). CDR1 and CDR2 from the germline V gene are SEHNR and FQNEAQ (reference sequence). This CDR3 has 13 amino acids. The V and J ends lost 6 bases and 3 bases respectively, with 11 bases between them. The CDR3 spells CASRLPGYTEAFF. Here the CDR3 DNA reads TGTGCCAGCAGGTTGCCAGGGTACACTGAAGCTTTCTTT.

On this clone itself: One end of the junction varies from germline; a read error may be responsible. This chain joins TRBV6-1 and TRBJ1-5; D remains ambiguous. CDR1 and CDR2 from the germline V gene are MNHNS and SASEGT. The CDR3 runs to 13 residues. The CDR3 bases are TGTGCCAGCAGGGAAGGCGGCAATCAGCCCCAGCATTTT. Translated: CASREGGNQPQHF.

This clone was recorded once. The chain couples TRBV30 to TRBJ2-3; 7 nucleotides align to TRBD2. V lost 8 bases, J lost 3 bases, and 11 bases stayed unmatched. The V gene's germline CDR1 is GTSNPN and CDR2 SVGIG (reference sequence). This CDR3 spans 14 amino acids. CDR3 residues: CAQSSGPRTDTQYF. The CDR3 region has the DNA TGTGCCCAGTCTAGCGGCCCTAGGACAGATACGCAGTATTTT.

The CDR3 loop is CASSIRAGGPYEQFF. The CDR3 DNA reads TGTGCCAGTAGTATTAGAGCGGGAGGGCCATATGAGCAGTTCTTC. The gene calls are TRBV19 and TRBJ2-1, with 10 bases fitting TRBD2. Germline V gene sequence: CDR1 LNHDA, CDR2 SQIVND (reference sequence). CDR3 size: 15 residues. Trimming at V came to 3 bases and at J to 8 bases, leaving 7 bases not matched to a gene.

This sequence joins TRBV6-1 and TRBJ2-7, with TRBD1 as a possible D gene (6 bases). Trimming pared 6 bases from V and 5 bases from J, leaving 14 bases between. Germline values: CDR1 MNHNS, CDR2 SASEGT. This CDR3 spans 13 amino acids. CDR3 residues: CASRFEGVHEQYF. In nucleotides, the CDR3 is TGTGCCAGCAGGTTTGAGGGGGTACACGAGCAGTACTTC.

The sample holds one count of this clone. The chain carries TRBV27 and TRBJ2-2; possibly TRBD2 for D (6 bases). The germline gives CDR1 MNHEY, CDR2 SMNVEV (reference sequence). Trimming left V 4 bases short and J 0 bases short, with 18 bases between. This CDR3 contains 18 residues. The CDR3 DNA sequence: TGTGCCAGCAGTTCCGACCGGGGCCTAGCGCCGAACACCGGGGAGCTGTTTTTT. Residues: CASSSDRGLAPNTGELFF.

Note on this clone: Compared with germline, one end of the junction differs, possibly owing to a read error. The chain joins TRBV11-3 to TRBJ2-7; 7 bases match TRBD1. This CDR3 is 14 amino acids long. Per germline, CDR1 SGHNT and CDR2 YENEEA. The CDR3 nucleotides are TGTGCCAGCAGCCCTGGACAGGCGTCCCCTATAATTGTGTTC. Amino acid sequence: CASSPGQASPIIVF.

V gene TRBV9 combines with J gene TRBJ1-3; D is ambiguous. The CDR3 has 12 amino acids. Germline lookup yields CDR1 SGDLS and CDR2 YYNGEE. The V and J ends lost 4 bases and 0 bases respectively, with 2 bases between them. This chain's CDR3 is CASSLSGNTIYF. CDR3 DNA sequence: TGTGCCAGCAGCCTCTCTGGAAACACCATATATTTT.

V and J are TRBV9 and TRBJ2-3, with 7 positions matching TRBD1. The length of the CDR3 is 14 residues. Germline-derived CDR1 and CDR2 are SGDLS and YYNGEE. The J segment lost 5 bases and the V segment lost 4 bases, leaving 7 bases of the junction unmatched. CDR3 nucleotide sequence: TGTGCCAGCAGCACCCGGACAGGCGAAGATACGCAGTATTTT. Protein sequence: CASSTRTGEDTQYF.

V gene TRBV19 combines with J gene TRBJ2-1, with D possibly TRBD2 on 5 matching bases. Trimming pared 9 bases from V and 3 bases from J, leaving 12 bases between. Germline lookup yields CDR1 LNHDA and CDR2 SQIVND (reference sequence). CDR3 length: 13 residues. CDR3 protein: CASKPGIYNEQFF. The DNA for the CDR3 is TGTGCCAGCAAACCGGGGATCTACAATGAGCAGTTCTTC.

The sample holds a few counts of this clone. The chain links TRBV7-2 to TRBJ1-5; 8 bases align to TRBD1. This CDR3 region has 15 residues. Germline trimming cut 5 bases from V and 4 bases from J; bases unmatched to any gene: 7. Germline V gene lookup returns CDR1 SGHTA and CDR2 FQGNSA. This chain's CDR3 is CASSPGQVFNQPQHF. DNA of the CDR3: TGTGCCAGCAGCCCGGGACAGGTCTTTAATCAGCCCCAGCATTTT.

This chain joins TRBV28 and TRBJ1-4; TRBD1 agrees at 11 bases. Looked up from germline, CDR1 is MDHEN and CDR2 is SYDVKM. This CDR3 region has 15 residues. The V segment lost 3 bases and the J segment 8 bases; nucleotides outside the gene matches: 5. CDR3 nucleotides: TGTGCCAGCAGTTTTGGGACAGGGGGGCAGGAAAAACTGTTTTTT. It is translated as CASSFGTGGQEKLFF.

The chain carries TRBV10-2 and TRBJ2-7, with TRBD1 as a possible D gene (6 bases). The CDR3 covers 18 residues. Trimming took 3 bases from V and 0 from J, leaving 21 bases between them. The germline V gene encodes CDR1 WSHSY and CDR2 SAAADI. Written as DNA, the CDR3 is TGCGCCAGCAGTGATACAGGGTTGAGCACTGGGAGCTCCTACGAGCAGTACTTC. It codes for CASSDTGLSTGSSYEQYF.

The chain combines TRBV20-1 with TRBJ1-1; D unclear. The V end was cut by 1 base, the J end by 6 bases, with 6 bases between. The CDR3 has 11 amino acids. The germline CDR1 and CDR2 sequences are DFQATT and SNEGSKA (reference sequence). For the CDR3, the DNA is TGCAGTGCTAGAGTTGTCGCTGAAGCTTTCTTT. Protein sequence: CSARVVAEAFF.